A single sample gave rise to the 10 T cell receptor beta chains below, sequenced in a study of blood T cell repertoires in COVID-19. The method was immunoSEQ multiplex PCR; TCRdb's version includes in-frame clones alone and lacks a portion of them. The data hold around 250,000 clones, with roughly 90% observed a single time. Material for sequencing was peripheral blood. The receptors derive from a human donor in a cohort sampled during active COVID-19.

The V gene is TRBV6-5, the J gene TRBJ1-2; D remains unclear. The CDR3 covers 11 residues. The V end lost 10 bases, the J end lost 8 bases, and 14 bases lay between the germline ends. The germline V gene encodes CDR1 MNHEY and CDR2 SVGAGI. Here the CDR3 reads CATRTNEGYTF. The CDR3 DNA reads TGTGCCACCCGGACTAACGAAGGCTACACCTTC.

The chain links TRBV7-9 to TRBJ2-7, with D possibly being TRBD1 (6 bases). Germline assignment: CDR1 SEHNR and CDR2 FQNEAQ (reference sequence). The CDR3 is 14 amino acids. The V end was cut by 6 bases, the J end by 4 bases, with 16 bases between. This CDR3 is CASSLYNREYEQYF. CDR3 sequence (DNA): TGTGCCAGCAGTCTTTACAACAGGGAATACGAGCAGTACTTC.

The genes are TRBV7-6 and TRBJ2-7; 9 bases agree with TRBD2. The trim removed 1 base at V and 0 bases at J, leaving 4 bases unmatched. The CDR3 has 16 residues. Germline V CDR1 and CDR2: SGHVS, FNYEAQ. Written as DNA, the CDR3 is TGTGCCAGCAGCTTAGGGACTAGCGCGAGCTCCTACGAGCAGTACTTC. This codes for CASSLGTSASSYEQYF.

In its sample, this clone was seen once. This chain connects TRBV27 to TRBJ2-7; perhaps TRBD1 as D (5 bases). The CDR3 has 13 amino acids. The germline gives CDR1 MNHEY, CDR2 SMNVEV (reference sequence). V was shortened by 0 bases and J by 5 bases, with 8 bases between the two germline ends. The CDR3 protein is CASSLSGRHEQYF. The DNA of the CDR3 is TGTGCCAGCAGTTTATCGGGGCGCCACGAGCAGTACTTC.

This sequence joins TRBV19 and TRBJ2-5; 12 bases fit TRBD1. CDR1 LNHDA and CDR2 SQIVND come from the germline V gene (reference sequence). J was trimmed by 5 bases and V by 4 bases; bases with no gene match: 11. This CDR3 has 17 amino acids. CDR3 in amino acids: CASSREAGTGGLETQYF. The CDR3 bases are TGTGCCAGTAGTAGAGAAGCCGGGACAGGGGGCTTGGAGACCCAGTACTTC.

The CDR3 DNA reads TGTGCCAGCAGTGAGGACAGATCCTACGAGCAGTACTTC. It is translated as CASSEDRSYEQYF. The chain couples TRBV2 to TRBJ2-7; weak D call: TRBD1 (6 bases). Germline V CDR1 and CDR2: SNHLY, FYNNEI. V gave up 3 bases and J gave up 1 base, with 7 bases separating them. CDR3 length: 13 amino acids.

This clone was picked up one time. The rearrangement links TRBV9 to TRBJ2-7, with 7 positions matching TRBD2. The V gene end was trimmed by 5 bases and the J gene end by 4 bases; junction bases not matched to a gene: 9. Germline assignment: CDR1 SGDLS and CDR2 YYNGEE. This CDR3 is built from 14 residues. The CDR3 DNA follows: TGTGCCAGCAGGGTCAGCGGGATGGAATACGAGCAGTACTTC. Protein sequence: CASRVSGMEYEQYF.

The rearrangement links TRBV18 to TRBJ1-3; a weak D match, TRBD1 (6 bases). Trimming removed 3 bases from V and 9 bases from J, with 24 bases in between. CDR3 length equals 17 residues. Germline V gene data show CDR1 as KGHSH and CDR2 as LQKENI. The CDR3 loop reads CASSPDRPKLSGGTIYF. The CDR3, as DNA: TGTGCCAGCTCACCCGACAGGCCGAAGCTAAGTGGGGGCACCATATATTTT.

The genes are TRBV9 and TRBJ2-5; TRBD2 might be the D (5 bases). CDR3 length equals 14 residues. With 4 bases removed from V and 3 bases from J, the gap between germline ends came to 13 bases. Germline loops: CDR1 SGDLS, CDR2 YYNGEE. Here the CDR3 DNA reads TGTGCCAGCAGCCCCTTAGCGTTGAAAGAGACCCAGTACTTC. It specifies CASSPLALKETQYF.

V usage is TRBV27 and J usage is TRBJ1-6; 9 nucleotides agree with TRBD1. The CDR3 is 15 residues long. The trim removed 5 bases at V and 6 bases at J, leaving 5 bases unmatched. Germline loops: CDR1 MNHEY, CDR2 SMNVEV (reference sequence). The CDR3 nucleotides read TGTGCCAGCAGTGCTCGACAGGGGGGTAATTCACCCCTCCACTTT. This codes for CASSARQGGNSPLHF.